A selection of T cell receptor beta chains follows, all from one sample in a study of blood T cell repertoires in COVID-19. Profiled with immunoSEQ multiplex PCR; TCRdb holds only in-frame clones, not every one. The sample shows approximately 250,000 clones, approximately 86% of them seen only once. Sequencing was performed on peripheral blood. Receptors originate from a woman aged 55-70 years with COVID-19, enrolled during active disease. Both conserved end residues are part of each CDR3. The order of the fields is CDR3 protein, V gene.

CDR3: CAWSGRRGDSPLHF
V: TRBV30

CDR3: CASTPTLRSGTQYF
V: TRBV2

CDR3: CASSLRQGNGYTF
V: TRBV7-6

CDR3: CASSLTTSYEQYF
V: TRBV11-2

CDR3: CASSSQNFGGRVGDTQYF
V: TRBV7-3

CDR3: CASKLGRTEAFF
V: TRBV28

CDR3: CASSSRIAGNTIYF
V: TRBV7-8

CDR3: CASSKGRGRGTEAFF
V: TRBV21-1

CDR3: CASSRQGLISGANVLTF
V: TRBV19

CDR3: CASSLSTGEGETQYF
V: TRBV7-9

CDR3: CASSVGTASTEAFF
V: TRBV19

CDR3: CATSSSWTANTEAFF
V: TRBV15

CDR3: CASSPGRQGLNTEAFF
V: TRBV21-1

CDR3: CASTPQGWNYGYTF
V: TRBV19

CDR3: CASSWRAKTDTQYF
V: TRBV28